This entry concerns a single T cell receptor beta chain. The antigen it recognizes is unknown. The protocol used for the library was 5' RACE. The input for every TCR library was 3500 ng of total RNA. For each sample, cDNA synthesis was carried out in eight separate reactions using SMARTScribe reverse transcriptase. Unique molecular identifiers containing a 6-nucleotide sample barcode were introduced through template switching during cDNA synthesis. TCRalpha and TCRbeta cDNA was amplified by two nested PCRs of 16 and 9 cycles, with bead purification after each PCR. Before amplification, the cDNA was treated with uracil DNA-glycosylase and purified using the QIAquick PCR purification kit. The second PCR added Illumina TruSeq-compatible adapters along with sample-specific barcodes. Library quality and concentration were assessed using TapeStation and Qubit, and approximately 5 ng of each library was pooled. Pooled libraries were sequenced on an Illumina HiSeq2500 single-index Rapid Run with 2 x 100 bp reads and custom sequencing primers. On the study's bioinformatics: UMI-based consensus assembly with MiGEC version 1.2.6 was used to correct PCR and sequencing errors. MiXCR version 2.1.1 was used to carry out V(D)J alignment, clonotype assembly and CDR3 extraction. To normalise gene usage, clonotype sharing and MAIT/NKT TCR abundance, the analysis used the top 1000, 10 000 and 20 000 clonotypes per sample. Diversity was computed as the inverse Simpson index with the vegan R package after downsampling to 27 000 UMIs. Statistical testing used paired Mann-Whitney U tests on the discordant twin pairs and applied Benjamini-Hochberg correction for multiple testing. TCRdb reprocessed the public reads and reports one entry per CDR3 protein sequence, without DNA. These V and J calls rely on TCRdb rather than the paper's analysis. The sample table includes fewer than 400,000 distinct CDR3 sequences. The ten largest make up over 5.5% of the sample.

The data derive from a study of monozygotic twins with inflammatory bowel disease (dated by TCRdb to between 2018 and 2020). At the level of the whole study: The full study comprised 28 monozygotic twin pairs: nine German pairs (four IBD-concordant, five IBD-discordant) and 19 IBD-discordant Danish pairs. Disease-associated traits were sought mainly through comparisons between IBD patients and their genetically identical healthy co-twins within discordant pairs. Each individual had, on average, about 151 000 unique TCRalpha sequences and 181 000 unique TCRbeta sequences available for analysis. Paper-wide results and their limitations: IBD patients shared fewer clonotypes with other individuals than healthy twins did, most markedly in patients showing signs of disease activity. The results gave no support for a single strong signal or clonotype linked to IBD. Measured by the inverse Simpson index, TCRbeta repertoire diversity was lower in IBD patients than in their healthy co-twins. Repertoire similarity did not differ between concordant and discordant twins, possibly due to limited statistical power. Because patients received different immunosuppressive treatments, the repertoires may have picked up extra background noise and variability between individuals. The analysis was unable to tell different T cell subtypes apart.

From each donor, a roughly 2.5 ml peripheral blood sample was drawn into PAXgene tubes and stored at -80 degrees C. Without T cell sorting, total RNA was isolated from whole blood using the PAXgene blood miRNA kit on an automated QIAcube. Peripheral blood from monozygotic twin pairs, either concordant or discordant for inflammatory bowel disease, underwent deep TCRalpha and TCRbeta repertoire profiling that used unique molecular barcoding. Smoking habits were recorded for all twin pairs, and each individual was classified as a current, former or never smoker. The CDR3 numbers 14 residues from cysteine through phenylalanine. The DNA is not on file. Reading the germline V gene (reference sequence) gives CDR1 LNHNV and CDR2 YYDKDF.

The chain links TRBV15 with TRBJ1-5; the D gene TCRdb calls, TRBD1, cannot be checked with no DNA. Sequenced input: blood. The receptor was derived from a human donor with ulcerative colitis or Crohn's disease, or a healthy co-twin of an affected twin (not recorded which). The encoded CDR3 is CATGQRGREQPQHF.